This T cell receptor (beta chain) was profiled in a study of molecular identifiers for immune sequencing clone quantification. J lost 9 bases, V lost 1 base, and 8 bases had no gene match. The CDR3 has 14 residues. CDR1 SQVTM and CDR2 ANQGSEA come from the germline V gene. Both previously described methods and listed TCR primers were employed to make bulk TCR libraries. In TCRdb, the PCR reads were re-called with MiXCR into one record per CDR3 protein. Among about 500,000 distinct CDR3 sequences listed, 20% to 25% were seen once. In this sample, this clonotype turned up many times. Naive CD8 T cells were sorted as CD8+CD4-CCR7+CD45RA+.

The TCR originated in a human donor in good health. Some libraries in this study had Jurkat cell RNA spiked in. The sample taken for sequencing was naive CD8+ T cells from blood, with Jurkat cell RNA spiked in. Documented subset: FACS-sorted CD8+CD4-CCR7+CD45RA+ naive T cells. The chain uses TRBV29-1 and TRBJ2-1, with TRBD2 identical over 8 bases. This CDR3 reads CSVEVRGGPFEQFF. As DNA, the CDR3 is TGCAGCGTTGAAGTGCGCGGGGGGCCGTTTGAGCAGTTCTTC.